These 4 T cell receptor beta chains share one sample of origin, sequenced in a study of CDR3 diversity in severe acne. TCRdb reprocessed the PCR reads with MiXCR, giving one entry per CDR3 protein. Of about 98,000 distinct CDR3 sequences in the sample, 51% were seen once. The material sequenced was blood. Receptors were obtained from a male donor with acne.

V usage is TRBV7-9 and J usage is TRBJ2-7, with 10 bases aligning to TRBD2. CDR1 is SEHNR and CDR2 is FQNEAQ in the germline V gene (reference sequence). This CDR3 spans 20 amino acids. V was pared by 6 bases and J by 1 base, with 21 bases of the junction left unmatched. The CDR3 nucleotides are TGTGCCAGCAGTTCTAAAACTTCTAGCGGGAGAGAATACCCGTCCTACGAGCAGTACTTC. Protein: CASSSKTSSGREYPSYEQYF.

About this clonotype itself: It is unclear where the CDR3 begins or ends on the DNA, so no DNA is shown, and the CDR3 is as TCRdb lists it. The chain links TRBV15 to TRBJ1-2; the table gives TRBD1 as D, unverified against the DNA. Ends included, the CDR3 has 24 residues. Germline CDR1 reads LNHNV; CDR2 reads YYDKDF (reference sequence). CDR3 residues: CATSARLSPTMSSSSGQGHGGYTF.

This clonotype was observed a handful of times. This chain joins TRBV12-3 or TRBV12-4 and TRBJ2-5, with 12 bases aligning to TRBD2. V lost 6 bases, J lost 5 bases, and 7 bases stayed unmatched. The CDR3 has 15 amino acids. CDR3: CASSLGLAGMETQYF. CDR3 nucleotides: TGTGCCAGCAGCCTCGGACTAGCGGGAATGGAGACCCAGTACTTC.

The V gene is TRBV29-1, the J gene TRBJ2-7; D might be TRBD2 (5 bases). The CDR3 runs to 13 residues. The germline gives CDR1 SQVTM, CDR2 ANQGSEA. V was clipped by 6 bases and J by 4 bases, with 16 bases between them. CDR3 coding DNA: TGCAGCGTCGTTCGGCCCGGGGAGTACGAGCAGTACTTC. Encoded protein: CSVVRPGEYEQYF.